The rows below give T cell receptor beta chains drawn from one sample of a study of control samples from healthy donors and cancer patients. The table came from immunoSEQ multiplex PCR; TCRdb's copy has only in-frame clones and leaves some out. Here the sample spans about 220,000 clones, roughly 94% being singletons. Material: blood. These receptors were collected from a man aged 50 or older in good health. Both conserved end residues are trimmed from each CDR3. The D gene is left open where the match is weak. Clone size is stated in some rows and not others, as once, few, many or a class when expanded.

J gene	clone size	V gene	D gene	CDR3 protein
TRBJ1-6	.	TRBV5-8	.	ASSVPGLGNSPLH
TRBJ1-1	.	TRBV18	TRBD1	ASSPRQGDTEAF
TRBJ1-2	.	TRBV3-1/TRBV3-2	TRBD1	ASSRPGQGILYGYT
TRBJ1-1	.	TRBV6-5	.	ASSTPTLGNTEAF
TRBJ1-2	.	TRBV4-3	.	ASSQDGRALYGYT
TRBJ1-1	.	TRBV5-5	TRBD1	ASSWTGLNTEAF
TRBJ2-3	.	TRBV19	.	ASSLSDTQY
TRBJ1-5	.	TRBV6-1	.	ASSEGQPQH
TRBJ1-4	.	TRBV9	.	ASSARQDWNEKLF
TRBJ1-6	.	TRBV5-1	TRBD1	ASSFQPGTGEHSPLH
TRBJ1-3	.	TRBV18	.	ASSPDGTGNTIY
TRBJ2-1	.	TRBV11-2	TRBD2	ASSLVAGAYNEQF
TRBJ1-1	.	TRBV14	.	ASSPLSTGMGTEAF
TRBJ1-4	.	TRBV11-2	.	ASSPTLNEKLF
TRBJ1-5	.	TRBV3-1/TRBV3-2	.	ASSLRGQVNQPQH
TRBJ1-5	.	TRBV7-2	.	ASSSRAGHQPQH
TRBJ2-3	.	TRBV6-5	.	ASSTPTDTQY
TRBJ2-7	.	TRBV28	.	ASSSPGTYEQY
TRBJ1-2	.	TRBV4-3	TRBD1	ASSQDYRGRVGYT
TRBJ1-6	.	TRBV5-1	TRBD1	ASSVAPGQGNSPLH
TRBJ1-6	.	TRBV2	.	ASSESQAVLH
TRBJ1-2	once	TRBV6-2/TRBV6-3	.	ASSYGHAGYT
TRBJ1-6	few	TRBV5-1	TRBD1	ASSPGQGGSPLH
TRBJ1-5	.	TRBV2	.	ASRETSNNQPQH